This is a list of T cell receptor beta chains from one sample in a study of blood T cell repertoires in COVID-19. The method was immunoSEQ multiplex PCR; TCRdb's version includes in-frame clones alone and lacks a portion of them. The sample holds 25,000 to 35,000 clones, approximately 80% seen once. The sample taken for sequencing was peripheral blood. The receptor source for this set is a woman in her sixties or seventies with acute or convalescent COVID-19. The CDR3 runs from the conserved cysteine through the conserved F or W. D genes are given only for firm matches. Some rows mark clone size as missing; the rest say once, few, many or name a class of expanded clone.

>-|-|TRBV18|15|TRBJ1-2
CASSPPQVANYGYTF
TGTGCCAGCTCACCACCCCAGGTGGCTAACTATGGCTACACCTTC
>-|TRBD2|TRBV7-8|15|TRBJ2-1
CASSFETSGYNEQFF
TGTGCCAGCAGCTTTGAGACTAGCGGGTACAATGAGCAGTTCTTC
>few|TRBD1|TRBV2|17|TRBJ1-5
CASSRDRGPYSNQPQHF
TGTGCCAGCAGTCGGGACAGGGGGCCGTATAGCAATCAGCCCCAGCATTTT
>-|TRBD1|TRBV3-1/TRBV3-2|16|TRBJ2-3
CASSQDPTGVADTQYF
TGTGCCAGCAGCCAAGATCCAACAGGGGTGGCAGATACGCAGTATTTT
>-|TRBD2|TRBV27|18|TRBJ2-5
CARSLPRTSGGWGETQYF
TGTGCCAGATCTCTACCCCGGACTAGCGGGGGTTGGGGAGAGACCCAGTACTTC
>-|-|TRBV13|12|TRBJ2-3
CASSPTTDTQYF
TGTGCCAGCAGCCCGACTACAGATACGCAGTATTTT
>-|-|TRBV9|15|TRBJ2-4
CASSVVATPGNIQYF
TGTGCCAGCAGCGTTGTAGCGACCCCGGGGAACATTCAGTACTTC
>-|-|TRBV9|13|TRBJ1-1
CASSTRQNTEAFF
TGTGCCAGCAGCACCCGACAGAACACTGAAGCTTTCTTT
>-|-|TRBV6-5|14|TRBJ1-2
CASTALAGNYGYTF
TGTGCCAGCACCGCCCTTGCCGGGAACTATGGCTACACCTTC
>-|-|TRBV4-3|18|TRBJ1-6
CASSQTGLPSSYNSPLHF
TGCGCCAGCAGCCAAACGGGACTGCCGAGCTCCTATAATTCACCCCTCCACTTT
>-|-|TRBV29-1|11|TRBJ2-7
CSVPKGGEQYF
TGCAGCGTTCCGAAAGGGGGCGAGCAGTACTTC
>-|TRBD1|TRBV19|15|TRBJ2-3
CASSIGTGRTDTQYF
TGTGCCAGTAGTATCGGGACAGGGCGCACAGATACGCAGTATTTT
>-|TRBD1|TRBV4-3|15|TRBJ2-1
CASSQLDRGLDEQFF
TGCGCCAGCAGCCAACTGGACAGGGGGCTTGATGAGCAGTTCTTC
>many|-|TRBV2|14|TRBJ2-1
CASSATGRHNEQFF
TGTGCCAGCAGTGCCACGGGGAGACACAATGAGCAGTTCTTC
>-|TRBD2|TRBV20-1|14|TRBJ2-7
CSASISGPAYEQYF
TGCAGTGCTAGTATTAGCGGGCCAGCCTACGAGCAGTACTTC
>few|TRBD2|TRBV3-1/TRBV3-2|16|TRBJ2-3
CASSQGRLAGTDTQYF
TGTGCCAGCAGCCAAGGGCGGCTAGCGGGCACAGATACGCAGTATTTT
>once|TRBD1|TRBV5-4|15|TRBJ1-2
CASSTDRVLEKGYTF
TGTGCCAGCAGCACTGACAGGGTCCTTGAGAAGGGCTACACCTTC
>few|-|TRBV19|15|TRBJ1-5
CASKGGPGNNQPQHF
TGTGCCAGTAAAGGTGGTCCGGGAAATAATCAGCCCCAGCATTTT
>-|-|TRBV6-5|13|TRBJ2-2
CASSYVDTGELFF
TGTGCCAGCAGTTACGTCGACACCGGGGAGCTGTTTTTT
>-|-|TRBV6-5|16|TRBJ2-2
CASSFRDFQGTGELFF
TGTGCCAGCAGTTTCAGGGATTTCCAGGGTACCGGGGAGCTGTTTTTT
>-|TRBD1|TRBV30|14|TRBJ2-7
CAWRAGTGATEQYF
TGTGCCTGGAGGGCCGGGACAGGGGCGACCGAGCAGTACTTC
>-|TRBD1|TRBV5-6|12|TRBJ2-3
CASMTGADTQYF
TGTGCCAGCATGACAGGGGCAGATACGCAGTATTTT
>few|TRBD1|TRBV19|15|TRBJ2-5
CASSISGQGLETQYF
TGTGCCAGTAGTATTTCGGGACAGGGGTTAGAGACCCAGTACTTC
>once|TRBD1|TRBV4-3|15|TRBJ2-7
CASSRGQGEWYEQYF
TGCGCCAGCAGCCGCGGACAGGGAGAGTGGTACGAGCAGTACTTC
>-|TRBD2|TRBV4-1|16|TRBJ2-1
CASSPGGLAGGNEQFF
TGCGCCAGCAGCCCGGGAGGACTAGCGGGAGGCAATGAGCAGTTCTTC
>-|TRBD1|TRBV7-2|16|TRBJ1-1
CASTPPNRGGSTEAFF
TGTGCCAGCACCCCACCCAACAGAGGGGGCAGTACTGAAGCTTTCTTT
>many|TRBD2|TRBV7-9|18|TRBJ2-1
CASSAGLAGVPKSNEQFF
TGTGCCAGCAGTGCGGGACTAGCGGGAGTACCCAAAAGCAATGAGCAGTTCTTC
>-|-|TRBV4-2|16|TRBJ2-1
CASSQVASEYYNEQFF
TGTGCCAGCAGCCAAGTGGCTAGCGAATACTACAATGAGCAGTTCTTC
>-|-|TRBV27|16|TRBJ2-5
CASSLRWASAQETQYF
TGTGCCAGCAGTCTCCGATGGGCTAGCGCTCAAGAGACCCAGTACTTC
>-|TRBD2|TRBV7-9|15|TRBJ2-5
CASSPPGLAGETQYF
TGTGCCAGCAGCCCTCCGGGACTAGCAGGGGAGACCCAGTACTTC
>-|TRBD1|TRBV27|19|TRBJ2-6
CASSKTSTGGISGANVLTF
TGTGCCAGCAGTAAAACGTCCACAGGGGGCATATCTGGGGCCAACGTCCTGACTTTC
>-|-|TRBV24-1|13|TRBJ2-1
CATSDLGVNEQFF
TGTGCCACCAGTGATTTAGGGGTTAATGAGCAGTTCTTC
>-|-|TRBV7-6|13|TRBJ2-5
CASSLDGGKTQYF
TGTGCCAGCAGCTTAGACGGGGGAAAGACCCAGTACTTC
>-|-|TRBV7-2|15|TRBJ2-3
CASSPRGADGDTQYF
TGTGCCAGCAGCCCCCGGGGGGCCGATGGAGATACGCAGTATTTT
>-|-|TRBV18|15|TRBJ2-3
CASSPPGGSTDTQYF
TGTGCCAGCTCACCACCGGGCGGGAGCACAGATACGCAGTATTTT
>-|TRBD1|TRBV7-2|14|TRBJ1-2
CASSFTGGIVGYTF
TGTGCCAGCAGCTTTACAGGGGGGATCGTAGGCTACACCTTC
>-|TRBD1|TRBV6-2/TRBV6-3|14|TRBJ1-4
CASSYLDRDEKLFF
TGTGCCAGCAGTTACTTGGACAGGGATGAAAAACTGTTTTTT
>-|-|TRBV6-6|16|TRBJ2-2
CASSSGKQPNTGELFF
TGTGCCAGCAGTAGCGGCAAACAGCCGAACACCGGGGAGCTGTTTTTT
>-|-|TRBV6-5|12|TRBJ2-5
CASKTGGETQYF
TGTGCCAGTAAGACAGGCGGGGAGACCCAGTACTTC
>-|TRBD2|TRBV6-5|15|TRBJ2-5
CASRPSGALPQTQYF
TGTGCCAGCAGGCCCAGCGGGGCCCTCCCCCAGACCCAGTACTTC
>-|TRBD2|TRBV5-5|16|TRBJ2-1
CASSALAGGTYNEQFF
TGTGCCAGCAGCGCATTAGCGGGGGGTACGTACAATGAGCAGTTCTTC
>-|TRBD1|TRBV28|17|TRBJ1-5
CASSPLYGDRGNQPQHF
TGTGCCAGCAGTCCTTTATATGGAGACAGGGGCAATCAGCCCCAGCATTTT
>once|TRBD1|TRBV6-5|14|TRBJ2-7
CASRRDRGQYEQYF
TGTGCCAGCAGGAGGGACAGGGGGCAATACGAGCAGTACTTC
>-|-|TRBV9|14|TRBJ2-7
CASSVGSGRDEQYF
TGTGCCAGCAGCGTAGGGAGCGGCCGGGACGAGCAGTACTTC
>-|TRBD1|TRBV5-4|15|TRBJ1-1
CASSKNRGGNTEAFF
TGTGCCAGCAGCAAAAACAGGGGCGGGAACACTGAAGCTTTCTTT
>-|TRBD1|TRBV13|16|TRBJ1-2
CASSLAPLQGSYGYTF
TGTGCCAGCAGCTTAGCCCCCTTACAGGGGAGCTATGGCTACACCTTC
>few|-|TRBV7-9|14|TRBJ2-3
CASSLSGNTDTQYF
TGTGCCAGCAGCTTATCAGGGAATACAGATACGCAGTATTTT
>-|-|TRBV14|13|TRBJ1-2
CASSQDQRGGYTF
TGTGCCAGCAGCCAAGATCAAAGGGGAGGCTACACCTTC
>once|TRBD1|TRBV4-3|17|TRBJ1-2
CASSPQPGQTIPYGYTF
TGCGCCAGCAGCCCACAACCGGGACAGACAATTCCCTATGGCTACACCTTC
>-|-|TRBV2|14|TRBJ2-3
CASRNGGGTDTQYF
TGTGCCAGCCGGAACGGCGGGGGCACAGATACGCAGTATTTT
>-|-|TRBV6-5|15|TRBJ1-5
CASSAGSGRNQPQHF
TGTGCCAGCAGCGCGGGGAGCGGCCGCAATCAGCCCCAGCATTTT
>-|-|TRBV5-4|12|TRBJ1-6
CASSLVNSPLHF
TGTGCCAGCAGCCTAGTCAATTCACCCCTCCACTTT
>-|TRBD2|TRBV15|14|TRBJ2-5
CATSRGTRGETQYF
TGTGCCACCAGCAGAGGGACGCGGGGGGAGACCCAGTACTTC
>-|-|TRBV21-1|18|TRBJ1-2
CASSQYREVLRDNYGYTF
TGTGCCAGCAGCCAGTACCGGGAGGTCCTCCGAGATAACTATGGCTACACCTTC
>-|-|TRBV28|12|TRBJ1-2
CATRGQFYGYTF
TGTGCCACCCGCGGACAGTTCTATGGCTACACCTTC
>-|-|TRBV6-5|13|TRBJ1-1
CASSETVTLEAFF
TGTGCCAGCAGCGAGACAGTCACACTGGAAGCTTTCTTT
>-|-|TRBV7-3|13|TRBJ2-3
CASSLTDRDTQYF
TGTGCCAGCAGCTTAACAGACAGAGATACGCAGTATTTT
>once|TRBD1|TRBV29-1|12|TRBJ1-1
CSLRDRGTEAFF
TGCAGCCTTCGTGACAGGGGCACTGAAGCTTTCTTT
>-|TRBD1|TRBV4-2|15|TRBJ2-2
CASSQVTGEDGELFF
TGTGCCAGCAGCCAAGTGACAGGGGAAGACGGGGAGCTGTTTTTT